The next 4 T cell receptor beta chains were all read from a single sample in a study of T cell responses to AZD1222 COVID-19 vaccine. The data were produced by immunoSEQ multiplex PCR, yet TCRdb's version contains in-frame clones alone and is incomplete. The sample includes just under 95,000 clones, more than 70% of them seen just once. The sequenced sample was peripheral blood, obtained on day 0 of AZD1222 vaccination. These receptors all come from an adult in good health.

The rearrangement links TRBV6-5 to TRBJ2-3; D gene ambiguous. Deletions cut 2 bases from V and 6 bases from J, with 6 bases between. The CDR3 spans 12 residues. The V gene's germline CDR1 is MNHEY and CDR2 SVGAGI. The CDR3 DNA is TGTGCCAGCAGTTACGGGCTGGATACGCAGTATTTT. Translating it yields CASSYGLDTQYF.

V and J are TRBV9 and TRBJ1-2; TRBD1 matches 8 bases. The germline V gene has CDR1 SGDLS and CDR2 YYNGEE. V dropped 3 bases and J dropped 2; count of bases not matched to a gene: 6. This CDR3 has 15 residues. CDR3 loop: CASSGGQVINYGYTF. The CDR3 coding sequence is TGTGCCAGCAGCGGGGGACAGGTGATAAACTATGGCTACACCTTC.

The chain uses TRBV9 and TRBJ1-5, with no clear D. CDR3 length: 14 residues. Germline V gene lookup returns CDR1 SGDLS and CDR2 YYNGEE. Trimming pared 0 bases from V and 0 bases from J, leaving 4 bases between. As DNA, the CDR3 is TGTGCCAGCAGCGTAGGGGCTAGCAATCAGCCCCAGCATTTT. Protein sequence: CASSVGASNQPQHF.

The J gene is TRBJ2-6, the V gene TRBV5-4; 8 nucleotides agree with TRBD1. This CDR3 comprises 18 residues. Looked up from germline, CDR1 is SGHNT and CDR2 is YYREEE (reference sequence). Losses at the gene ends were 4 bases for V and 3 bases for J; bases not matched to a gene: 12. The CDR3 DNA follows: TGTGCCAGCAGCCTCACTCCGGGCGGACAGGGTGGGGCCAACGTCCTGACTTTC. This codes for CASSLTPGGQGGANVLTF.